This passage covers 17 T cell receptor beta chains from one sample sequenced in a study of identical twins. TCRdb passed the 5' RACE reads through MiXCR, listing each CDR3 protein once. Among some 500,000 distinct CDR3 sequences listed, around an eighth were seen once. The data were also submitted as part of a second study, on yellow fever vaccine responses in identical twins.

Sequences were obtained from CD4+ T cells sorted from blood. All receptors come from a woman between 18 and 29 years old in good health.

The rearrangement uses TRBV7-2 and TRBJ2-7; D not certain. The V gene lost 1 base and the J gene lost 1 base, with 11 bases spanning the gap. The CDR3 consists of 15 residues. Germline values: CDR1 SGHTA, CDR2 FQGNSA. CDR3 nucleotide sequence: TGTGCCAGCAGCTTAGTGGGTCAGCCATCCTACGAGCAGTACTTC. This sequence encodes CASSLVGQPSYEQYF. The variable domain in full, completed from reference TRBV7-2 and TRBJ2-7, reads GAGVSQSPSNKVTEKGKDVELRCDPISGHTALYWYRQSLGQGLEFLIYFQGNSAPDKSGLPSDRFSAERTGGSVSTLTIQRTQQEDSAVYLCASSLVGQPSYEQYFGPGTRLTVT.

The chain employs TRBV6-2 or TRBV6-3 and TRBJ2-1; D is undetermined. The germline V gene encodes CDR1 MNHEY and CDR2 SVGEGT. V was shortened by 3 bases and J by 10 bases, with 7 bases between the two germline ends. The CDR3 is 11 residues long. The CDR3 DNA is TGTGCCAGCAGTTATTTCCGGGAGCAGTTCTTC. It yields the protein CASSYFREQFF.

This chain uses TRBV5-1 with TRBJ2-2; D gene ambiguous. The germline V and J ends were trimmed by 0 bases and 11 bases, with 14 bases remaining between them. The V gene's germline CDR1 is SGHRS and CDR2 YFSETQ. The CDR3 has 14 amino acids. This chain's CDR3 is CASSLVGAESELFF. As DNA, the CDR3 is TGCGCCAGCAGCTTGGTGGGCGCGGAGTCAGAGCTGTTTTTT.

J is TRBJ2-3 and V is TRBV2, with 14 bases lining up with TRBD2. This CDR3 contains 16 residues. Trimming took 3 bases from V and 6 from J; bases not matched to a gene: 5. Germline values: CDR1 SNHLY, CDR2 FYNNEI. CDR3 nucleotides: TGTGCCAGCAGTGACTCGGGACTAGCGGGAGCGGATACGCAGTATTTT. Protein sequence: CASSDSGLAGADTQYF.

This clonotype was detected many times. The CDR3 nucleotides read TGTGCCAGCAGGAGGGGACCGAACACTGAAGCTTTCTTT. Translated, it gives CASRRGPNTEAFF. The chain uses TRBV6-5 and TRBJ1-1; D possibly corresponds to TRBD1 (5 bases). Germline assignment: CDR1 MNHEY and CDR2 SVGAGI. The CDR3 has 13 residues. Trimming pared 6 bases from V and 1 base from J, leaving 9 bases between.

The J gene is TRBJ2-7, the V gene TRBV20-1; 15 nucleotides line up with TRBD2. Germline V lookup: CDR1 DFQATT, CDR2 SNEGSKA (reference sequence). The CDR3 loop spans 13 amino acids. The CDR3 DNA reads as TGCAGCCGAGGGACTAGCGGGAGGTACGAGCAGTACTTC. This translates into CSRGTSGRYEQYF.

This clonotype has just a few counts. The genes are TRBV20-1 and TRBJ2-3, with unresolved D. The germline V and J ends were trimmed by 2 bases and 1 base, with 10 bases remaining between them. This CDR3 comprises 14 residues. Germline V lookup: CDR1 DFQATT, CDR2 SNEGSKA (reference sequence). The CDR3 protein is CSARKNRGTDTQYF. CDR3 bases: TGCAGTGCTAGAAAGAACCGGGGCACAGATACGCAGTATTTT.

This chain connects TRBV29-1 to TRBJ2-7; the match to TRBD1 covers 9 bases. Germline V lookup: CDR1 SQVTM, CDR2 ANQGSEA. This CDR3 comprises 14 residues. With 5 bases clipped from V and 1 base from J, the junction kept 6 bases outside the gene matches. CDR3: CSVRRGTGSYEQYF. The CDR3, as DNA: TGCAGCGTTCGCCGCGGGACAGGGTCCTACGAGCAGTACTTC.

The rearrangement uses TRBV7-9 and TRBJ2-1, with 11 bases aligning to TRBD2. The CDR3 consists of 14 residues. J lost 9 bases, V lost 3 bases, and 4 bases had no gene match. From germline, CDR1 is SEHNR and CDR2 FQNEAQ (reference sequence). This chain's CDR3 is CASSFLAGGGEQFF. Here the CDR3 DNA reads TGTGCCAGCAGCTTCCTAGCGGGGGGCGGTGAGCAGTTCTTC. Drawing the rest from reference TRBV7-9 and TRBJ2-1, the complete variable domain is DTGVSQNPRHKITKRGQNVTFRCDPISEHNRLYWYRQTLGQGPEFLTYFQNEAQLEKSRLLSDRFSAERPKGSFSTLEIQRTEQGDSAMYLCASSFLAGGGEQFFGPGTRLTVL.

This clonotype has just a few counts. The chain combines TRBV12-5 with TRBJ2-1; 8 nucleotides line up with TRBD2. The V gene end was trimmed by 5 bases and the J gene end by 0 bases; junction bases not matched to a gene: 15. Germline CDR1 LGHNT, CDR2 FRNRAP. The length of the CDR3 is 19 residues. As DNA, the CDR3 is TGTGCTAGTGGTCTATCCCCGAAACTAGCGGAGAGCTCCTACAATGAGCAGTTCTTC. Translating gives CASGLSPKLAESSYNEQFF.

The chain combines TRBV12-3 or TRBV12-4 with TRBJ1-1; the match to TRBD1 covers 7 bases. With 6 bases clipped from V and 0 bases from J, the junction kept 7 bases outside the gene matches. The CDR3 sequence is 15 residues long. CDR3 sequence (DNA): TGTGCCAGCAGCCCGCACACAGGGGTGAACACTGAAGCTTTCTTT. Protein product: CASSPHTGVNTEAFF.

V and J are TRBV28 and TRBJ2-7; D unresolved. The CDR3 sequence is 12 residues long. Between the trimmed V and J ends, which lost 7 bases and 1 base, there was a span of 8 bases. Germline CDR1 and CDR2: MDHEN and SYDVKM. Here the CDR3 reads CASIGDSYEQYF. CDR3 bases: TGTGCCAGCATTGGGGATTCCTACGAGCAGTACTTC.

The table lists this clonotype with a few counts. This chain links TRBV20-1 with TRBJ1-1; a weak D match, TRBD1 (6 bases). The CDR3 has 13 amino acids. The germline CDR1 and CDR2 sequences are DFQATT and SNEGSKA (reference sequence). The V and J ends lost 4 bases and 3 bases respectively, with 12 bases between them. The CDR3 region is CSATGAGDTEAFF. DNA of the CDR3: TGCAGTGCTACAGGGGCTGGCGACACTGAAGCTTTCTTT.

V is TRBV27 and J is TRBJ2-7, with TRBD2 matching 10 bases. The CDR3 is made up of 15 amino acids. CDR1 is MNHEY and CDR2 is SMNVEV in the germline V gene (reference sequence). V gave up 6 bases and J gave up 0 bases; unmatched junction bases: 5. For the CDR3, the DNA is TGTGCCAGCAGGCGTACTAGCGGGGCCTCCTACGAGCAGTACTTC. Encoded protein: CASRRTSGASYEQYF.

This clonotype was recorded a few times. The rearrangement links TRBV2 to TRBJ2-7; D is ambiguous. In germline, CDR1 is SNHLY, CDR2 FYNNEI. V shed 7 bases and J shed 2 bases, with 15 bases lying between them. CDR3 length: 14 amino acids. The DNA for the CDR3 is TGTGCCAGCAAGATAGGCAGCGCCACCTACGAGCAGTACTTC. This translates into CASKIGSATYEQYF.

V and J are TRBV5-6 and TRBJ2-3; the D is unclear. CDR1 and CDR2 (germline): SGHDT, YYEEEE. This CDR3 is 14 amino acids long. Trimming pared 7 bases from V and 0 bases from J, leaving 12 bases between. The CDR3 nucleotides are TGTGCCAGCCGGCCGGTTATTAGCACAGATACGCAGTATTTT. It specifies CASRPVISTDTQYF.

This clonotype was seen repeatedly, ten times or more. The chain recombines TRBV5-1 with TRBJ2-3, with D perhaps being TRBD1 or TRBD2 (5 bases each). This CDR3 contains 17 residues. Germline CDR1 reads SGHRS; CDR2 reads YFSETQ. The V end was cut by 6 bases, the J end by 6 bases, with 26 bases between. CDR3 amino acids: CASNLNPPGTQIDTQYF. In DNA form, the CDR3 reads TGCGCCAGCAACCTCAACCCACCGGGGACGCAAATCGATACGCAGTATTTT.